This T cell receptor (beta chain) was sequenced for a study of regulatory dendritic cells for organ transplantation. Study results and limitations: Memory CD8+ T cells were the most oligoclonal; naive cells were highly diverse. Of resting T cell subsets, memory CD8+ had the most alloreactive clonotypes. Regulatory dendritic cells appeared to expand memory CD8+ clones less than mature ones.

Sorted T cells were CFSE-labeled and cultured 4 to 5 days with allogeneic regulatory or mature dendritic cells at 1:10. Naive CD45RA+ and memory CD45RO+ CD4+ or CD8+ T cells were FACS-sorted. For this clone: Antigen unknown.

The CDR3 has 16 amino acids. The germline V gene encodes CDR1 GTSNPN and CDR2 SVGIG (reference sequence). V was clipped by 1 base and J by 5 bases, with 18 bases between them. Generated by immunoSEQ multiplex PCR, the TCRdb table keeps only in-frame clones and is missing some. Among fewer than 25,000 clones listed, 80% to 90% were seen once. The TCR originated in a human donor in good health. The V and J genes are TRBV30 and TRBJ1-5; a possible D gene is TRBD1 (6 bases). The sample comprised naive CD4+ T cells from blood cultured with regulatory dendritic cells. The subset was: CD45RA+ naive T cells. The CDR3 nucleotides read TGTGCCTGGAGTGCCTTTCCGGGACAAATTTATCAGCCCCAGCATTTT. Translation gives CAWSAFPGQIYQPQHF.